This T cell receptor (beta chain) was identified during a study of shared clonotypes between healthy human individuals. The method was immunoSEQ multiplex PCR; TCRdb's version includes in-frame clones alone and lacks a portion of them. Here the sample spans more than 2 million clones, approximately 96% being singletons. Trimming removed 7 bases at V and 12 bases at J, with 16 bases between. CDR3 length equals 12 residues. CDR1 and CDR2 from the germline V gene are SNHLY and FYNNEI. Only one count was recorded for this clone. The V and J genes are TRBV2 and TRBJ2-1; D remains ambiguous. The receptor comes from a man younger than 30 in good health. Sequenced: naive CD4+ T cells sorted from blood. Subset defined: CD45RA+ positively selected. In nucleotides, the CDR3 is TGTGCCAGCACGGCCTTTGGATTTGGGCAGTTCTTC. This translates into CASTAFGFGQFF.